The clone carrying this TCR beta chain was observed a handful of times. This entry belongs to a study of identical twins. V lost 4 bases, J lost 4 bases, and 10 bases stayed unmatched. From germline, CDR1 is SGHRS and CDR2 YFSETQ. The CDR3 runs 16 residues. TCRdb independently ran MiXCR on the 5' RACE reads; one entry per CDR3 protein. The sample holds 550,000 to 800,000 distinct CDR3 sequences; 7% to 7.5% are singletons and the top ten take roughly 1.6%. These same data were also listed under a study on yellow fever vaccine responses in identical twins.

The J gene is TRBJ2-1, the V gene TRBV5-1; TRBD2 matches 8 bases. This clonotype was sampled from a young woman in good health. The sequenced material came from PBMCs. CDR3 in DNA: TGCGCCAGCAGCCCGAGAGCGGGAGAGGGTTACAATGAGCAGTTCTTC. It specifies CASSPRAGEGYNEQFF.